This record looks at one TCR beta chain sequence and its context. What it binds is unknown. This record comes from a study of blood T cells in healthy people across ages. Trimming took 6 bases from V and 0 from J, leaving 15 bases between them. The V gene's germline CDR1 is MNHEY and CDR2 SVGEGT. CDR3 length: 16 amino acids. The study, taken as a whole, reports: Age advanced and TCR beta diversity per million T cells fell, roughly linearly. PBMC samples, being unsorted, prevented any conclusive comparison of naive and antigen-experienced cells.

PBMCs were isolated at a quantity of at least 6.5 million per sample. It was with a sample-barcoded 5' primer and a J-beta primer mix that a second PCR of roughly 6 to 12 cycles was run. A template-switch adaptor with 12 random nucleotides tagged each cDNA molecule. TCRdb processed the 5' RACE reads anew with MiXCR; each CDR3 protein has one entry. The sample has under 2,000,000 distinct CDR3 sequences, about 50% seen once. The TCR was taken from a middle-aged woman in good health. The chain links TRBV6-2 or TRBV6-3 to TRBJ2-4; weak D call: TRBD1 (5 bases). The sample taken for sequencing was blood. DNA for the CDR3: TGTGCCAGCAGATCCATGGACAACTTAGCCAAAAACATTCAGTACTTC. Translation: CASRSMDNLAKNIQYF.